The sequence of this TCR beta chain was determined in a study of T cell changes during pregnancy in multiple sclerosis. This CDR3 region has 17 residues. V lost 0 bases and J 2 bases, leaving 14 bases between the germline ends. The V gene's germline CDR1 is MGHRA and CDR2 YSYEKL. Assay: immunoSEQ multiplex PCR; the TCRdb copy retains only in-frame clones and omits some. Of about 39,000 clones listed, less than 95% were seen once; the top ten hold about 1.8%. The V and J genes are TRBV4-1 and TRBJ2-1, with D possibly matching TRBD1 (5 bases). The sequencing here drew on peripheral blood, taken in the third trimester of pregnancy. The sequence was obtained from a female donor with multiple sclerosis, enrolled in a pregnancy study. The chain's CDR3 is CASSQDGQGRPYNEQFF. The CDR3 DNA sequence: TGCGCCAGCAGCCAAGATGGGCAGGGAAGACCCTACAATGAGCAGTTCTTC.